The count of the clone carrying this TCR beta chain is one. What it binds is unknown. This sample is part of a study of CD8+CD57+ T cells in acquired aplastic anemia. Study-level background: DNA recovered from sorted CD4+ and CD8+ cells had a mean of approximately 3.4 ug. For CD4+ cells, healthy donors had an average of roughly 11 million reads.

CDR3 and TCR beta VDJ profiling relied on genomic DNA as the template. TCRdb reprocessed the reads via MiXCR and lists one record per CDR3 protein. The table has hundreds of thousands of distinct CDR3 sequences, about two thirds seen once; the top ten hold 3.5% to 4.5%. Study-wide points: Some 30 shared CD8+ CDR3s appeared highly expressed within patients' immunodominant clones.

This TCR was recovered from a human donor in good health, serving as a control. Sequencing used sorted CD4+, CD8+, or CD8+CD57+ T cells (not recorded which) from PBMCs.

The CDR3 nucleotides read TGTGCCAGCAGCCAAGGGATACTTCGTGGACTAGCGGAATTATTGGAGACCCAGTACTTC. Amino acids: CASSQGILRGLAELLETQYF. The chain combines TRBV14 with TRBJ2-5, with 10 bases identical to TRBD2. J lost 5 bases, V lost 1 base, and 19 bases had no gene match. CDR1 and CDR2 from the germline V gene are SGHDN and FVKESK. The CDR3 covers 20 residues.